This is a list of T cell receptor beta chains from one sample in a study of blood T cell repertoires in COVID-19. Assay: immunoSEQ multiplex PCR; the TCRdb copy retains only in-frame clones and omits some. The table lists about 160,000 clones, roughly 84% of them singletons. The specimen was PBMCs or T cells enriched from blood (not recorded which). Receptor source: a man in his sixties who had recovered from COVID-19. The CDR3 runs from the conserved cysteine through the conserved F or W. A D gene is named only where the DNA matches it firmly. Clone size appears in some rows only: once, few, many, or a class for an expanded clone.

J | V | size | D | DNA | CDR3
TRBJ2-2 | TRBV19 | - | TRBD1 | TGTGCCAGTAGCCGTGGACAGGGGGGAGTCGGGGAGCTGTTTTTT | CASSRGQGGVGELFF
TRBJ1-4 | TRBV28 | - | - | TGTGCCAGCAGTTCAACAGGAAGTGGGCGTGAAAAACTGTTTTTT | CASSSTGSGREKLFF
TRBJ1-5 | TRBV29-1 | - | - | TGCAGCGTTGGGGGGGGTAGGGGTAGCAATCAGCCCCAGCATTTT | CSVGGGRGSNQPQHF
TRBJ2-3 | TRBV11-2 | - | - | TGTGCCAGCAGCCAAAGGACAGGGAGGGCAGATACGCAGTATTTT | CASSQRTGRADTQYF
TRBJ2-2 | TRBV2 | - | - | TGTGCCAGATCCCGACTAGCGAACACCGGGGAGCTGTTTTTT | CARSRLANTGELFF
TRBJ1-2 | TRBV30 | few | - | TGTGCCTGGAGTGTAGTAATGGGGGCGGGTGGCTACACCTTC | CAWSVVMGAGGYTF
TRBJ1-5 | TRBV12-3/TRBV12-4 | - | - | TGTGCCAGCAGTTTGACAGGCAATCAGCCCCAGCATTTT | CASSLTGNQPQHF
TRBJ2-7 | TRBV19 | - | TRBD2 | TGTGCCAGTAGTACCCCGGGACTAGCGGTCGAGCAGTACTTC | CASSTPGLAVEQYF
TRBJ1-3 | TRBV25-1 | - | - | TGTGCCAGCCGCCGCTCCCAGGGAGGAACCATATATTTT | CASRRSQGGTIYF
TRBJ2-3 | TRBV5-3 | - | TRBD1 | TGTGCCAGAAGCCAAAGGACAGGGGGCTGTGGGGATACGCAGTATTTT | CARSQRTGGCGDTQYF
TRBJ1-1 | TRBV21-1 | - | - | TGTGCCAGCAGCAAAGAAGGCAGGAAGAACACTGAAGCTTTCTTT | CASSKEGRKNTEAFF
TRBJ1-1 | TRBV28 | - | - | TGTGCCGTTCGTCTAGGGGGAGGGGAGGACACTGAAGCTTTCTTT | CAVRLGGGEDTEAFF
TRBJ1-5 | TRBV2 | - | - | TGTGCCAGCAGGAGGGAATCTCAGCCCCAGCATTTT | CASRRESQPQHF
TRBJ2-3 | TRBV4-1 | - | TRBD1 | TGCGCCAGCAGCCAAGAGTTCGGGACAGCTGGGGATACGCAGTATTTT | CASSQEFGTAGDTQYF
TRBJ1-3 | TRBV19 | - | - | TGTGCCAGTAGTACACAGAAAGGAAACACCATATATTTT | CASSTQKGNTIYF
TRBJ2-2 | TRBV6-5 | few | TRBD1 | TGTGCCAGCAGGGGGACAGGGGGCATCACCGGGGAGCTGTTTTTT | CASRGTGGITGELFF
TRBJ1-2 | TRBV19 | - | - | TGTGCCAGTAGGATCGAAGACAGTGCTAACTATGGCTACACCTTC | CASRIEDSANYGYTF
TRBJ2-7 | TRBV5-1 | - | TRBD2 | TGCGCCAGCAGCTCACGCGGGGGACTAGCGTTCGAGCAGTACTTC | CASSSRGGLAFEQYF
TRBJ2-7 | TRBV6-8 | - | TRBD1 | TGTGCCAGCAGTTGGGGCGATTTGTACAGGGGGGCCTACGAGCAGTACTTC | CASSWGDLYRGAYEQYF
TRBJ1-2 | TRBV4-1 | once | TRBD1 | TGCGCCAGCAGCCAAGATAAGGGAACAGGGGCGAACTCTAACTATGGCTACACCTTC | CASSQDKGTGANSNYGYTF
TRBJ2-3 | TRBV5-1 | - | - | TGCGCCAGCAGCTTGGATGGCGGCCAAGATACGCAGTATTTT | CASSLDGGQDTQYF
TRBJ2-1 | TRBV6-4 | few | TRBD2 | TGTGCCAGCAGTGAGCTAGCGGGAGGGGGCAATGAGCAGTTCTTC | CASSELAGGGNEQFF
TRBJ2-7 | TRBV9 | few | - | TGTGCCAGCAGCTTGGGTAGACTGGTGGGTAGGAACGAGCAGTACTTC | CASSLGRLVGRNEQYF
TRBJ1-2 | TRBV30 | - | - | TGTGCCTGGCGACTAGGGGTAAACTATGGCTACACCTTC | CAWRLGVNYGYTF
TRBJ2-3 | TRBV7-3 | - | - | TGTGCCAGCAGCCCGAGGGGGGGGAGCACAGATACGCAGTATTTT | CASSPRGGSTDTQYF
TRBJ2-2 | TRBV7-9 | - | - | TGTGCCAGCAGCACCCATAAATCAGGGTTTCCCGGGGAGCTGTTTTTT | CASSTHKSGFPGELFF
TRBJ1-4 | TRBV10-3 | - | TRBD1 | TGTGCCATCAGTGGGAGGACAGGAGCTAATGAAAAACTGTTTTTT | CAISGRTGANEKLFF
TRBJ2-1 | TRBV5-1 | once | TRBD2 | TGCGCCAGCAGCGTACTGACTAGCGGGGCCTACAATGAGCAGTTCTTC | CASSVLTSGAYNEQFF
TRBJ2-3 | TRBV13 | - | - | TGTGCCAGCACCATGTTCACAGATACGCAGTATTTT | CASTMFTDTQYF
TRBJ1-2 | TRBV19 | few | TRBD1 | TGTGCCAGTAGTATTTCAGGGGGCTCCAACTATGGCTACACCTTC | CASSISGGSNYGYTF
TRBJ1-3 | TRBV10-3 | - | TRBD1 | TGTGCCATCAGTGGACAGGGGGCCGGAGGAAACACCATATATTTT | CAISGQGAGGNTIYF
TRBJ2-1 | TRBV5-1 | - | TRBD1 | TGCGCCAGCAGCTTGCTCCGACAGGGCGACAATGAGCAGTTCTTC | CASSLLRQGDNEQFF
TRBJ2-1 | TRBV21-1 | - | - | TGTGCCAGCAGCAAAGCCACCACCGGGACTAGCGGGAGAGGGAGCTCCTACAATGAGCAGTTCTTC | CASSKATTGTSGRGSSYNEQFF
TRBJ2-7 | TRBV12-3/TRBV12-4 | - | - | TGTGCCAGCAGTTTCGGGGGAGCCGAGCAGTACTTC | CASSFGGAEQYF
TRBJ2-1 | TRBV28 | - | TRBD2 | TGTGCCAGCGACCATGCGGGAGGGTATAGGGATGAGCAGTTCTTC | CASDHAGGYRDEQFF
TRBJ2-4 | TRBV28 | few | TRBD1 | TGTGCCAGCAGTCAATCCATCGGGACAGACCAGTACTTC | CASSQSIGTDQYF
TRBJ1-5 | TRBV19 | few | - | TGTGCCAGTAGCAAAGGGATCGGGGGTATAGGCAATCAGCCCCAGCATTTT | CASSKGIGGIGNQPQHF
TRBJ2-5 | TRBV2 | - | TRBD2 | TGTGCCAGCCGCCTTAGATCGGGGGGTAACCAAGAGACCCAGTACTTC | CASRLRSGGNQETQYF
TRBJ1-2 | TRBV14 | - | - | TGTGCCAGCAGCCAAGACCGGGGAGGCGGCTACACCTTC | CASSQDRGGGYTF
TRBJ1-1 | TRBV5-1 | - | TRBD1 | TGCGCCAGCAGCTTACAGGGGAGGAACACTGAAGCTTTCTTT | CASSLQGRNTEAFF
TRBJ1-3 | TRBV11-2 | - | TRBD1 | TGTGCCAGCAGCCGGGACAGGGGAGGCTCTGGAAACACCATATATTTT | CASSRDRGGSGNTIYF
TRBJ1-2 | TRBV4-2 | - | TRBD1 | TGTGCCAGCAGCCAAGATAGGAGACAGGGACTGGGCTACACCTTC | CASSQDRRQGLGYTF
TRBJ2-5 | TRBV11-1 | - | - | TGTGCCAGCAGCCAGACAGGGACCCAGTACTTC | CASSQTGTQYF
TRBJ1-6 | TRBV9 | - | TRBD1 | TGTGCCAGCAGCGTAGAGAACAGGGGTAATTCACCCCTCCACTTT | CASSVENRGNSPLHF
TRBJ2-5 | TRBV11-1 | - | - | TGTGCCAGCAGCGTTCAGGGGGAGACCCAGTACTTC | CASSVQGETQYF
TRBJ1-1 | TRBV7-6 | once | TRBD1 | TGTGCCAGCAGCCAGGGGGAGAACACTGAAGCTTTCTTT | CASSQGENTEAFF
TRBJ1-4 | TRBV4-2 | - | TRBD1 | TGTGCCAGCAGCCAAGAGTCCGGGACAGGGAATGAAAAACTGTTTTTT | CASSQESGTGNEKLFF